Listed below are T cell receptor beta chains from one sample, sequenced in a study of cytomegalovirus exposure and HLA in healthy donors. Generated by immunoSEQ multiplex PCR, the TCRdb table keeps only in-frame clones and is missing some. Found here are 100,000 to 150,000 clones, roughly 94% of them singletons; the top ten hold 1% to 1.5%. Sequencing used PBMCs. Source of these receptors: a woman under 30 in good health and CMV-seronegative. The CDR3 runs from the conserved cysteine through the conserved F or W. Fields, in order: clone size, J gene, D gene, V gene, CDR3 DNA, CDR3 protein. The D gene is left open where the match is weak. Expanded clones get a size class; other rows say once, few or many, or leave the size out.

NA TRBJ2-1 NA TRBV28 TGTGCCAGCAGTGAACCAGCGACCCCCTCCTACAATGAGCAGTTCTTC CASSEPATPSYNEQFF
NA TRBJ1-5 NA TRBV19 TGTGCCAGTAGTAGATACGGGGGTATGGACAATCAGCCCCAGCATTTT CASSRYGGMDNQPQHF
once TRBJ2-1 NA TRBV29-1 TGCAGCGCCGTCGGTCGCGGGGTCTACAATGAGCAGTTCTTC CSAVGRGVYNEQFF
NA TRBJ2-5 NA TRBV5-1 TGCGCCAGCAGCTTTGGGGGGTCTCAAGAGACCCAGTACTTC CASSFGGSQETQYF
NA TRBJ1-1 NA TRBV7-9 TGTGCCAGCAATCGGCTAAGAGACATTAACACTGAAGCTTTCTTT CASNRLRDINTEAFF
NA TRBJ2-7 NA TRBV9 TGTGCCAGCAGCCCGGGAATCGTCCACGAGCAGTACTTC CASSPGIVHEQYF
NA TRBJ2-3 NA TRBV2 TGTGCCAGCAGTGGTTCTGGGGCCTTCACAGATACGCAGTATTTT CASSGSGAFTDTQYF
NA TRBJ2-5 TRBD2 TRBV10-3 TGTGCCATCAGTGACCAGCGGGGTGGTGGGGAGACCCAGTACTTC CAISDQRGGGETQYF
NA TRBJ1-1 NA TRBV28 TGTGCCAGCAGTACGTACAGGGACACTGAAGCTTTCTTT CASSTYRDTEAFF
NA TRBJ2-7 TRBD2 TRBV7-7 TGTGCTAGCAGCCGGGGTGCGGGGGACGAGCAGTACTTC CASSRGAGDEQYF